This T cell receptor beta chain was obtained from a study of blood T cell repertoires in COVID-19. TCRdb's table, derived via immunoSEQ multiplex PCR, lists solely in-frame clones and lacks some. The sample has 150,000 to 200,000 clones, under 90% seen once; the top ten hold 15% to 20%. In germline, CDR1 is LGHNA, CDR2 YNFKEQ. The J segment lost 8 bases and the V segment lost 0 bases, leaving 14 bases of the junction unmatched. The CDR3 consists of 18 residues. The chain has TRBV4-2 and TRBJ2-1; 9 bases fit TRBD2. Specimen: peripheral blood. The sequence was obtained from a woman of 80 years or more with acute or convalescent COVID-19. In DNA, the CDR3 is TGTGCCAGCAGCCAAGATCCAGCGGGAGGCCCCGTCGGCCATGAGCAGTTCTTC. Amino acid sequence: CASSQDPAGGPVGHEQFF.